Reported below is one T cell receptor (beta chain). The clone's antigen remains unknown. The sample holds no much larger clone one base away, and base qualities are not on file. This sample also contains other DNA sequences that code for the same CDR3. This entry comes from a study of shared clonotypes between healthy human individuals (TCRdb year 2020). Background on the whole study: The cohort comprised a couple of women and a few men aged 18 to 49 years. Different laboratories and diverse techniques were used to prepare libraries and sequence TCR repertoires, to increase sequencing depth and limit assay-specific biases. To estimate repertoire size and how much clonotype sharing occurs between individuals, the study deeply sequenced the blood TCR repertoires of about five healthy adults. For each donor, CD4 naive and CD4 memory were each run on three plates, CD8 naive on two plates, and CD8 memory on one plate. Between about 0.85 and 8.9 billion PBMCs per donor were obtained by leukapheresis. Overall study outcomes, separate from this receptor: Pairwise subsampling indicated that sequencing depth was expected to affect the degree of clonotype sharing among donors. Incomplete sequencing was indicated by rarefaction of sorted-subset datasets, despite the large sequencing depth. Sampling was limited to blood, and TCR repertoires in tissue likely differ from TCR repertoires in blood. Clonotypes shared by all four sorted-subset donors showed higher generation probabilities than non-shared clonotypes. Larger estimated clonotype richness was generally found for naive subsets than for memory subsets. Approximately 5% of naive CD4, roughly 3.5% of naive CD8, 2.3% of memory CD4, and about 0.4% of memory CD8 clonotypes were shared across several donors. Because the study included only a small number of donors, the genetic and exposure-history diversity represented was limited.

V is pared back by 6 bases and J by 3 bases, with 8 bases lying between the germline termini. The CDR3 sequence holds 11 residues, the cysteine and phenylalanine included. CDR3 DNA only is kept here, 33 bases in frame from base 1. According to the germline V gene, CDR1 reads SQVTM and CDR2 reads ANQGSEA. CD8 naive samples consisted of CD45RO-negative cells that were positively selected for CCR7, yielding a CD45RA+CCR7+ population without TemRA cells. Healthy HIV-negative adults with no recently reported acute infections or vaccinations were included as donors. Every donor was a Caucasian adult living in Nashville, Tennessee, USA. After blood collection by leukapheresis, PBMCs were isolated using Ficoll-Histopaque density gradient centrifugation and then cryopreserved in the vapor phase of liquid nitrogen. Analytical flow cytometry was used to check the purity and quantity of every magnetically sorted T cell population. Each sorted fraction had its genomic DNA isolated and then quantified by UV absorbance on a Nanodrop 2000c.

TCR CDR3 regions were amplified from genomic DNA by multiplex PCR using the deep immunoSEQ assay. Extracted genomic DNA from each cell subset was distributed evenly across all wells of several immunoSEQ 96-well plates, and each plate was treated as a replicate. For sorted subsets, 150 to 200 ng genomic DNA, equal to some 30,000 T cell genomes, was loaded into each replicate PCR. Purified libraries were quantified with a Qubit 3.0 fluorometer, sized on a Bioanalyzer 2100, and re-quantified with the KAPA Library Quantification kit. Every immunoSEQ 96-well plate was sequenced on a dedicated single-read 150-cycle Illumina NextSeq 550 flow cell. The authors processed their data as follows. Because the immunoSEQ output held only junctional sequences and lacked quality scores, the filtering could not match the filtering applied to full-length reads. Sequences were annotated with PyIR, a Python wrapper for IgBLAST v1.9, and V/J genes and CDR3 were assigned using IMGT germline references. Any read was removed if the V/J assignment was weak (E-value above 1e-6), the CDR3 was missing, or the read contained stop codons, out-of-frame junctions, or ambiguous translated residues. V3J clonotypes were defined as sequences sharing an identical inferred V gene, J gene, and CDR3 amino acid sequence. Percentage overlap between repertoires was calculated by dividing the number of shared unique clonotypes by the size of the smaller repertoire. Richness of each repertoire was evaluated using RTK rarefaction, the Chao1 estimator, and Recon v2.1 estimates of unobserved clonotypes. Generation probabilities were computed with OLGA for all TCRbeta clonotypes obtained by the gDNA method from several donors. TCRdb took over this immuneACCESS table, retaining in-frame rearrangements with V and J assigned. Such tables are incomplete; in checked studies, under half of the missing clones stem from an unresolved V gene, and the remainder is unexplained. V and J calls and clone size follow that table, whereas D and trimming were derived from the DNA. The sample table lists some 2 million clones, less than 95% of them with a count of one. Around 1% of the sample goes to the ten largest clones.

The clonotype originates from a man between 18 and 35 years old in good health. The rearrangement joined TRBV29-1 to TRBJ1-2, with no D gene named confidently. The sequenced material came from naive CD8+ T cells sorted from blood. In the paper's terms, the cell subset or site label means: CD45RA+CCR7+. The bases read TGCAGCGTCGAGAGGGACTATGGCTACACCTTC. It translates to CSVERDYGYTF.